This TCR beta chain appears in the sequencing data of a study of OX40 agonist ivuxolimab in advanced cancers. Study-level background: All patients had ivuxolimab intravenously every 2 weeks at 0.01 to 10 mg/kg. At approximately 80% male, the cohort had a mean age of 60 years, ranging from about 23 to 80. Of the participants, more than 35% had some prior anti-PD-1, anti-PD-L1 or anti-CTLA-4 therapy, which was allowed.

Regarding this clone: Its antigen is unknown.

Some clones are missing from TCRdb's copy, which holds only in-frame ones; the method was immunoSEQ multiplex PCR. This table has roughly 86,000 clones, approximately 90% appearing once. The V end lost 2 bases, the J end lost 10 bases, and 6 bases lay between the germline ends. Germline V gene data show CDR1 as MNHNY and CDR2 as SVGAGI (reference sequence). The length of the CDR3 is 11 residues. Findings and limits, study-wide: More expanded clones were seen, on average, in CD8+ T cells than in CD4+.

The chain employs TRBV6-6 and TRBJ2-1; D not certain. The material sequenced was CD4+ or CD8+ T cells sorted from blood, taken in a trial of the OX40 agonist ivuxolimab. The origin of this receptor is an adult with an advanced solid tumor such as melanoma, head and neck, liver or kidney cancer. The CDR3 spells CASSYLAEQFF. CDR3 coding DNA: TGTGCCAGCAGTTACCTTGCCGAGCAGTTCTTC.